This entry features one T cell receptor (beta chain) sequence. No antigen is known for it. It was via CD45RO/CCR7/CD25/CD127/CD95/CD27 that CD4+ naive, central memory, regulatory and stem cell-like memory cells were sorted. Purity exceeding 95% was reached by all sorted populations. This entry is derived from a study of beta chain features in type 1 diabetes. Of the isolated RNA, all was reverse transcribed, and so the sequenced material was expressed TCRB transcripts. Assay used: immunoSEQ multiplex PCR; TCRdb lists only in-frame clones, some missing. Of 850,000 to 900,000 clones in the sample, under 20% are singletons; the top ten hold around 0.02%. Overall study results and limits: Moderate but significant shortening of TCRB CDR3s was recorded in all four CD4+ subsets from Type 1 diabetes patients.

Trimming removed 5 bases at V and 3 bases at J, with 10 bases between. CDR3 length: 13 amino acids. The germline V gene has CDR1 SGHTA and CDR2 FQGTGA. The clonotype was recovered from a woman younger than 35 in good health. Sequenced: naive CD4+ T cells from blood. This rearrangement joins TRBV7-3 to TRBJ1-1; D ambiguous. The DNA for the CDR3 is TGTGCCAGCAGCACCATGGCGGACACTGAAGCTTTCTTT. This sequence encodes CASSTMADTEAFF.